The following is a T cell receptor (beta chain) sequence with its context. Antigen: not known. This CDR3 comprises 14 residues. The germline CDR1 and CDR2 sequences are MDHEN and SYDVKM. V dropped 2 bases and J dropped 4 bases, with 11 bases sitting between them. Sequencing was performed with immunoSEQ multiplex PCR; in TCRdb, only in-frame clones are kept and a portion is missing. The sample has about 120,000 clones; 80% to 95% are singletons. This sample stems from a study of T cell responses to AZD1222 COVID-19 vaccine. General study findings and limits: Just 6 or 7 AZD1222 recipients were seropositive at baseline.

The V call is TRBV28, the J call TRBJ2-5; D unresolved. The sequence was collected from an adult in good health. The sequences come from peripheral blood, collected on day 0 of AZD1222 vaccination. The CDR3 region has the DNA TGTGCCAGCAGTTTAAGCCGGCGGTTAGAGACCCAGTACTTC. It codes for CASSLSRRLETQYF.